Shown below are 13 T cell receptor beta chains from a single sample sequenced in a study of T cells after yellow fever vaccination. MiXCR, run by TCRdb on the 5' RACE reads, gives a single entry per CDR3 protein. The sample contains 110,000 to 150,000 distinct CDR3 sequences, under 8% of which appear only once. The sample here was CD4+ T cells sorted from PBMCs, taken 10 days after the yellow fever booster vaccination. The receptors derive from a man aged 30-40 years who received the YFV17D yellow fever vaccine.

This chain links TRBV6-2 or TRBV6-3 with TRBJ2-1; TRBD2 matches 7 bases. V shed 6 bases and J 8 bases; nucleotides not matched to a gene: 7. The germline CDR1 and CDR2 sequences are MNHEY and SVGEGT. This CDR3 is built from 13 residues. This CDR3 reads CASSGDYRHEQFF. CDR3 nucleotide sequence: TGTGCCAGCAGCGGGGACTATAGGCATGAGCAGTTCTTC.

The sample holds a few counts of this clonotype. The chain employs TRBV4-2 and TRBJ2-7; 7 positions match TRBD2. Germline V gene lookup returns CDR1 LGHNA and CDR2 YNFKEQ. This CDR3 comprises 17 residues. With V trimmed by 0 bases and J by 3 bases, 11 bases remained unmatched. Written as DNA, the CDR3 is TGTGCCAGCAGCCAAGACGGCGGCGGGAGTATCTTCTACGAGCAGTACTTC. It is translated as CASSQDGGGSIFYEQYF.

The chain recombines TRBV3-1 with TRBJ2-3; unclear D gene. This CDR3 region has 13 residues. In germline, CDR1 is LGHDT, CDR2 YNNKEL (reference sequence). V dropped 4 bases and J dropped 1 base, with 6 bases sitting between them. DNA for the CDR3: TGTGCCAGCAGCCGGGTGGGCACAGATACGCAGTATTTT. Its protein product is CASSRVGTDTQYF.

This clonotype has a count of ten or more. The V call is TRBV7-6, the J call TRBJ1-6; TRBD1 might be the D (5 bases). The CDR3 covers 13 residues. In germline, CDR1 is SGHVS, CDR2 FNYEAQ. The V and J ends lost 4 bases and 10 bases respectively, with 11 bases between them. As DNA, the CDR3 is TGTGCCAGCAGCTCGGACACTGCCTCACCCCTCCACTTT. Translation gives CASSSDTASPLHF. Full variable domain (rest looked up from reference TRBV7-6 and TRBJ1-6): GAGVSQSPRYKVTKRGQDVALRCDPISGHVSLYWYRQALGQGPEFLTYFNYEAQQDKSGLPNDRFSAERPEGSISTLTIQRTEQRDSAMYRCASSSDTASPLHFGNGTRLTVT.

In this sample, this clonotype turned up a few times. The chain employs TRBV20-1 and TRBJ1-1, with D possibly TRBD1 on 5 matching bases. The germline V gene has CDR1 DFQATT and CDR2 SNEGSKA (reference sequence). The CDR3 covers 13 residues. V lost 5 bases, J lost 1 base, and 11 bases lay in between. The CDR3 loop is CSASGLGNTEAFF. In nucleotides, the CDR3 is TGCAGTGCTTCGGGACTGGGGAACACTGAAGCTTTCTTT.

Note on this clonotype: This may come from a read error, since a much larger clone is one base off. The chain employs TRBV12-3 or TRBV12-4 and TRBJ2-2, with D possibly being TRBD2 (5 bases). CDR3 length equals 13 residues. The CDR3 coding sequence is TGTGCCAGCAGTTTCGTCGCTACCGGGAAGCTGTTTTTT. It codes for CASSFVATGKLFF.

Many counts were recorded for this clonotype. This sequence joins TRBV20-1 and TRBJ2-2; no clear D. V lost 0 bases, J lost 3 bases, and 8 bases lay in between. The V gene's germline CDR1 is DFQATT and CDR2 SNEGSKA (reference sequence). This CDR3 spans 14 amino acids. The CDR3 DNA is TGCAGTGCTAGAGATGGACCTTACACCGGGGAGCTGTTTTTT. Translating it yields CSARDGPYTGELFF.

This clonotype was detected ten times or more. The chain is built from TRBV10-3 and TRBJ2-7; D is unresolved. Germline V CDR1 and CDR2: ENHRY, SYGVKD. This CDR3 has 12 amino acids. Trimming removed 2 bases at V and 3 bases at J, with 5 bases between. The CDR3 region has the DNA TGTGCCATCAGTGAGCACAACTACGAGCAGTACTTC. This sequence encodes CAISEHNYEQYF.

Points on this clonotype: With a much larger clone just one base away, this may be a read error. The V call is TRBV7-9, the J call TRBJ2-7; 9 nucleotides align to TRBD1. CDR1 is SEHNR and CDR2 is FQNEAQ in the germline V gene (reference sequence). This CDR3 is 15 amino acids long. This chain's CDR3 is CSSSQWGQGLYEQYF. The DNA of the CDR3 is TGTTCCAGCAGCCAGTGGGGACAGGGCCTGTACGAGCAGTACTTC.

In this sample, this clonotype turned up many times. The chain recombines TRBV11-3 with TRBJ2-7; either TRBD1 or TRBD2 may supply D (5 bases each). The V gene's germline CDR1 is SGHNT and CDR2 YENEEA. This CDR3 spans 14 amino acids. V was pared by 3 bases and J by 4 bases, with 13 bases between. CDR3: CASSFDGNRYEQYF. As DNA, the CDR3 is TGTGCCAGCAGCTTTGACGGGAACAGGTACGAGCAGTACTTC.

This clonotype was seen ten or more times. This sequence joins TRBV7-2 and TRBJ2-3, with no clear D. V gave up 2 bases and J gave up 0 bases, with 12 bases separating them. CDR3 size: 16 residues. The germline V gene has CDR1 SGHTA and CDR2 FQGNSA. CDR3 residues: CASSLSRPTSTDTQYF. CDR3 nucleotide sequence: TGTGCCAGCAGCTTAAGCCGGCCGACTAGCACAGATACGCAGTATTTT.

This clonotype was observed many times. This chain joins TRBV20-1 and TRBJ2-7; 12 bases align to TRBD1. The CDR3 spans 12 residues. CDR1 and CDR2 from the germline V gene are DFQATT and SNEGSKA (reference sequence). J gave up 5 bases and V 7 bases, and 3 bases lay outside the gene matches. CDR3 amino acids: CSGGQGADEQYF. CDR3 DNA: TGCAGTGGGGGACAGGGGGCTGACGAGCAGTACTTC.

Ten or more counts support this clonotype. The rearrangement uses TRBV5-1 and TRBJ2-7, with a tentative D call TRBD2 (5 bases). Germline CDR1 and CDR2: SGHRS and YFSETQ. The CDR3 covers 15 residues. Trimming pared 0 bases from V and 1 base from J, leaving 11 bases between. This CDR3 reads CASSLEVAGSYEQYF. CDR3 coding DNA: TGCGCCAGCAGCTTGGAGGTGGCGGGTTCCTACGAGCAGTACTTC.